The clone carrying this TCR beta chain was seen more than once but under ten times. Its antigen is not known. The sample originates from a study of CD8+CD57+ T cells in acquired aplastic anemia. Study context: Sorting CD4+ and CD8+ cells gave DNA averaging approximately 3 ug. Study results and limitations: The CD8+ Simpson's diversity of patients and controls was not significantly different. Patients and controls turned out to have twenty-nine CD8+ CDR3 sequences in common.

Sequencing was done on patients that had shown CD8+CD57+ cell expansion by flow cytometry. At the time of blood sampling, patients had not yet received any therapy. TCR beta VDJ and CDR3 were profiled, and genomic DNA was the template. TCRdb used MiXCR to reprocess the reads, holding one entry per CDR3 protein. The sample includes 100,000 to 150,000 distinct CDR3 sequences, almost 40% of them seen just once. Source material: sorted CD4+, CD8+, or CD8+CD57+ T cells (not recorded which) from PBMCs. The receptor was derived from a human donor with aplastic anemia.

The CDR3 loop is CASSFQGRTYEQYF. In DNA form, the CDR3 reads TGTGCCAGCAGCTTCCAGGGACGGACCTACGAGCAGTACTTC. V is TRBV7-8 and J is TRBJ2-7; D is tentatively TRBD1 or TRBD2 (5 bases each). Per the germline V gene, CDR1 is SGHVS and CDR2 is FQNEAQ. V was pared by 3 bases and J by 2 bases, with 11 bases between. The CDR3 is 14 amino acids.